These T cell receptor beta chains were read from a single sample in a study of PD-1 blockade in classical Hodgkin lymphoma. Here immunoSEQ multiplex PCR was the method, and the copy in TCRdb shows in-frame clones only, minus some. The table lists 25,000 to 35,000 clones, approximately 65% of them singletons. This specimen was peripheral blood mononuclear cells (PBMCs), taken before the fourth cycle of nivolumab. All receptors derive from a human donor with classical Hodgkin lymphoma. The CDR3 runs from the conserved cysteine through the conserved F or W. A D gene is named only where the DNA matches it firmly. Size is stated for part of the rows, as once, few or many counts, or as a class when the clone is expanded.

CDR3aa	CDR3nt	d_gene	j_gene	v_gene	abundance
CASSIGGNTEAFF	TGTGCCAGCAGCATTGGGGGGAACACTGAAGCTTTCTTT	NA	TRBJ1-1	TRBV7-9	few
CASSVGGNSYNEQFF	TGTGCCAGCAGCGTAGGGGGGAATTCCTACAATGAGCAGTTCTTC	NA	TRBJ2-1	TRBV9	NA
CASSQPTGIDEQYF	TGCGCCAGCAGCCAACCCACAGGGATAGACGAGCAGTACTTC	NA	TRBJ2-7	TRBV4-1	NA
CASSKDRGRNEKLFF	TGTGCCAGCAGCAAAGACAGGGGGCGGAATGAAAAACTGTTTTTT	TRBD1	TRBJ1-4	TRBV7-6	once
CASRSPRARDTEAFF	TGTGCCAGCAGAAGTCCCAGGGCCCGAGACACTGAAGCTTTCTTT	NA	TRBJ1-1	TRBV27	NA
CASSDNSGANVLTF	TGTGCCAGCAGTGACAACTCTGGGGCCAACGTCCTGACTTTC	NA	TRBJ2-6	TRBV6-4	NA
CASSLPRETSTDTQYF	TGTGCCAGCAGCTTACCGCGGGAGACCTCCACAGATACGCAGTATTTT	TRBD2	TRBJ2-3	TRBV7-6	NA
CASSLPNTGELFF	TGTGCCAGCAGCTTACCAAACACCGGGGAGCTGTTTTTT	NA	TRBJ2-2	TRBV5-6	NA
CASSLALVRGDTQYF	TGTGCCAGCAGCTTAGCGCTAGTCCGAGGAGATACGCAGTATTTT	NA	TRBJ2-3	TRBV7-2	NA
CASSLPGLYEQYF	TGTGCCAGCAGTTTGCCAGGGCTGTACGAGCAGTACTTC	NA	TRBJ2-7	TRBV27	NA
CAWTPHRAHYGYTF	TGTGCCTGGACCCCTCACAGGGCCCACTATGGCTACACCTTC	NA	TRBJ1-2	TRBV30	NA
CAWSVNGSYTF	TGTGCCTGGAGTGTAAACGGCAGCTACACCTTC	NA	TRBJ1-2	TRBV30	NA
CASSFGGSYNEQFF	TGTGCCAGCAGTTTCGGGGGTTCCTACAATGAGCAGTTCTTC	NA	TRBJ2-1	TRBV7-9	NA
CASGSPYGYTF	TGTGCTAGTGGTTCCCCCTATGGCTACACCTTC	NA	TRBJ1-2	TRBV12-5	NA
CASSDGQGLETQYF	TGTGCCAGCAGCGATGGACAGGGCCTAGAGACCCAGTACTTC	TRBD1	TRBJ2-5	TRBV9	NA
CASSVDLNEKLFF	TGTGCCAGCAGCGTGGATTTAAATGAAAAACTGTTTTTT	NA	TRBJ1-4	TRBV5-5	medium-sized
CASSLEPYEQYF	TGTGCCAGCAGCTTAGAACCCTACGAGCAGTACTTC	NA	TRBJ2-7	TRBV7-9	once
CASSGNPGQGREKLFF	TGTGCCAGCAGCGGAAACCCGGGACAGGGAAGGGAAAAACTGTTTTTT	TRBD1	TRBJ1-4	TRBV7-2	NA
CASSRDPYGYTF	TGTGCCAGCAGCCGCGACCCCTATGGCTACACCTTC	NA	TRBJ1-2	TRBV7-6	NA
CASSWRTGGADTGELFF	TGTGCCAGCAGCTGGCGGACAGGGGGCGCAGACACCGGGGAGCTGTTTTTT	TRBD1	TRBJ2-2	TRBV11-2	NA
CASSQLAGGPEETQYF	TGTGCCAGCAGCCAGCTAGCGGGAGGGCCGGAGGAGACCCAGTACTTC	TRBD2	TRBJ2-5	TRBV4-2	few
CSVGNNEQFF	TGCAGCGTTGGAAACAATGAGCAGTTCTTC	NA	TRBJ2-1	TRBV29-1	NA
CASSMARGSSYNEQFF	TGTGCCAGTAGTATGGCTCGCGGAAGCTCCTACAATGAGCAGTTCTTC	NA	TRBJ2-1	TRBV19	NA
CASSLALALAGSIETQYF	TGTGCCAGCAGCTTAGCTTTGGCACTAGCGGGGTCAATAGAGACCCAGTACTTC	TRBD2	TRBJ2-5	TRBV7-7	few
CASSETGLREQYF	TGTGCCAGCTCCGAGACGGGACTACGCGAGCAGTACTTC	TRBD2	TRBJ2-7	TRBV7-8	NA
CASSPAGEEGEQFF	TGTGCCAGCAGTCCAGCGGGAGAAGAGGGTGAGCAGTTCTTC	TRBD2	TRBJ2-1	TRBV28	NA
CASSPISGTDTQYF	TGTGCCAGCAGTCCGATATCAGGGACAGATACGCAGTATTTT	NA	TRBJ2-3	TRBV27	once
CASSVDRGLNTGELFF	TGTGCCAGCAGCGTAGATCGGGGTTTGAACACCGGGGAGCTGTTTTTT	NA	TRBJ2-2	TRBV9	NA
CASSLTVSRATITDTQYF	TGTGCCAGCAGCTTAACAGTTAGCAGGGCGACCATCACAGATACGCAGTATTTT	NA	TRBJ2-3	TRBV7-3	once
CASSLGTEYNQPQHF	TGCGCCAGCAGCCTGGGGACAGAGTATAATCAGCCCCAGCATTTT	TRBD1	TRBJ1-5	TRBV4-1	NA
CASSSYPGILSESYEQYF	TGTGCCAGCAGTTCCTATCCCGGGATCTTATCGGAATCCTACGAGCAGTACTTC	NA	TRBJ2-7	TRBV27	few
CASSPNEQFF	TGTGCCAGCAGCCCGAATGAGCAGTTCTTC	NA	TRBJ2-1	TRBV7-9	NA
CASSFRTDEAFF	TGTGCCAGCAGCTTCCGGACAGATGAAGCTTTCTTT	NA	TRBJ1-1	TRBV11-2	NA
CASSILGHDNNEQFF	TGTGCCAGTAGTATATTGGGGCACGACAACAATGAGCAGTTCTTC	NA	TRBJ2-1	TRBV19	NA
CASIGQGNGYTF	TGTGCCAGCATCGGACAGGGAAATGGCTACACCTTC	TRBD1	TRBJ1-2	TRBV7-9	NA
CASSTIPGGPYEQYF	TGTGCCAGTAGTACCATACCCGGGGGTCCTTACGAGCAGTACTTC	NA	TRBJ2-7	TRBV19	NA
CASSLRTGQETQYF	TGTGCCAGCAGTTTGCGGACAGGGCAAGAGACCCAGTACTTC	TRBD1	TRBJ2-5	TRBV27	NA
CASTPTRDAGDAFF	TGTGCCAGCACCCCGACCCGTGATGCAGGGGACGCTTTCTTT	NA	TRBJ1-1	TRBV5-4	NA
CASSIRASNEKLFF	TGCGCCAGCAGCATCCGGGCCAGCAATGAAAAACTGTTTTTT	NA	TRBJ1-4	TRBV4-1	few
CASSPNLMTGRHQPQHF	TGTGCCAGCAGTCCCAACCTCATGACAGGGCGGCATCAGCCCCAGCATTTT	TRBD1	TRBJ1-5	TRBV28	NA